A single sample gave rise to the 18 T cell receptor beta chains below, sequenced in a study of shared clonotypes between healthy human individuals. Profiling relied on immunoSEQ multiplex PCR, and the TCRdb table lists in-frame clones only, not all of them. The repertoire has about 1 million clones, approximately 70% of them found once; the top ten carry approximately 1.5%. The source material was memory CD4+ T cells sorted from blood. Subset indicated: CD45RA-negative fraction. The receptor source for this set is a man aged 18 to 35 in good health.

CDR3 DNA sequence: TGTGCCAGCAGTGTGACAGGCGTCTCCTACGAGCAGTACTTC. Translation gives CASSVTGVSYEQYF. The rearrangement joins TRBV25-1 to TRBJ2-7, with D perhaps matching TRBD1 (6 bases). CDR3 size: 14 residues. CDR1 and CDR2 (germline): MGHDK, SYGVNS. V dropped 4 bases and J dropped 0 bases, with 10 bases sitting between them.

In its sample, this clone was seen a few times. The gene calls are TRBV7-9 and TRBJ1-2; D is unclear. Trimming pared 1 base from V and 8 bases from J, leaving 14 bases between. The germline V gene has CDR1 SEHNR and CDR2 FQNEAQ (reference sequence). The CDR3 has 14 residues. The CDR3: CASSLDTPAGGYTF. Written as DNA, the CDR3 is TGTGCCAGCAGCTTAGACACACCCGCCGGGGGCTACACCTTC.

The chain recombines TRBV6-5 with TRBJ2-5; D gene unclear. CDR1 is MNHEY, CDR2 SVGAGI, per germline. Trimming took off 0 bases at V and 5 bases at J, with 13 bases between the two ends. The length of the CDR3 is 15 residues. The CDR3: CASSYSTARYETQYF. The CDR3 nucleotides read TGTGCCAGCAGTTACTCGACGGCGCGTTACGAGACCCAGTACTTC.

The chain recombines TRBV4-3 with TRBJ1-6; D unresolved. Germline values: CDR1 LGHNA, CDR2 YSLEER. This CDR3 has 14 amino acids. V lost 0 bases and J 10 bases, leaving 10 bases between the germline ends. CDR3 sequence: CASSQDFSRSPLHF. CDR3 sequence (DNA): TGCGCCAGCAGCCAAGATTTTTCCCGATCACCCCTCCACTTT.

The chain employs TRBV2 and TRBJ2-3; 8 bases align to TRBD1. Germline CDR1 is SNHLY and CDR2 is FYNNEI. This CDR3 has 14 amino acids. The ends lost 7 bases at V and 1 base at J; junction bases unmatched: 4. As DNA, the CDR3 is TGTGCCAGCACCCCGGACAGGGGCACAGATACGCAGTATTTT. The encoded protein is CASTPDRGTDTQYF.

The chain uses TRBV28 and TRBJ1-5; D is undetermined. Germline-derived CDR1 and CDR2 are MDHEN and SYDVKM. V lost 2 bases, J lost 4 bases, and 12 bases lay in between. The CDR3 is 15 residues long. DNA of the CDR3: TGTGCCAGCAGTTTAAGCGTCCGGGAAAATCAGCCCCAGCATTTT. Protein sequence: CASSLSVRENQPQHF.

Concerning this clone itself: Additional DNA sequences in this sample encode the identical CDR3. This chain joins TRBV7-9 and TRBJ2-7; D remains unclear. With 1 base removed from V and 0 bases from J, the gap between germline ends came to 7 bases. CDR3 size: 14 residues. The germline CDR1 and CDR2 sequences are SEHNR and FQNEAQ (reference sequence). The CDR3, as DNA: TGTGCCAGCAGCTTAGAGGGTAGCTCCTACGAGCAGTACTTC. Encoded protein: CASSLEGSSYEQYF.

The V call is TRBV30, the J call TRBJ2-7, with 9 bases aligning to TRBD2. The CDR3 loop spans 14 amino acids. Germline V lookup: CDR1 GTSNPN, CDR2 SVGIG (reference sequence). The trim removed 4 bases at V and 5 bases at J, leaving 9 bases unmatched. The CDR3, as DNA: TGTGCCTGGACTACCAGCGGGAGGTTCAACGAGCAGTACTTC. Amino acid sequence: CAWTTSGRFNEQYF.

V and J are TRBV2 and TRBJ2-3; TRBD1 matches at 12 bases. Germline V lookup: CDR1 SNHLY, CDR2 FYNNEI. V trimming: 2 bases; J trimming: 3 bases; junction bases outside the gene matches: 6. The CDR3 runs to 17 residues. The CDR3: CASSEPPGQGATDTQYF. As DNA, the CDR3 is TGTGCCAGCAGTGAACCCCCGGGACAGGGGGCAACAGATACGCAGTATTTT.

J is TRBJ2-7 and V is TRBV9, with D uncertain. Germline lookup yields CDR1 SGDLS and CDR2 YYNGEE. Trimming took 3 bases from V and 0 from J, leaving 10 bases between them. This CDR3 comprises 14 residues. The DNA of the CDR3 is TGTGCCAGCAGCGCCGACGGTGCCTCCTACGAGCAGTACTTC. It translates to CASSADGASYEQYF.

The CDR3 bases are TGTGCCAGCAGTTCCTCAGGGCTGGGGGGCTACACCTTC. It translates to CASSSSGLGGYTF. The chain uses TRBV28 and TRBJ1-2; D may be TRBD1 (5 bases). Trimming removed 4 bases from V and 8 bases from J, with 14 bases in between. CDR1 is MDHEN, CDR2 SYDVKM, per germline. The length of the CDR3 is 13 residues.

This chain connects TRBV9 to TRBJ2-7, with 7 bases that match TRBD2. With V trimmed by 3 bases and J by 6 bases, 9 bases remained unmatched. From germline, CDR1 is SGDLS and CDR2 YYNGEE. CDR3 length: 14 residues. CDR3 loop: CASSGEGRGAEQYF. Here the CDR3 DNA reads TGTGCCAGCAGCGGAGAGGGGAGGGGAGCCGAGCAGTACTTC.

This chain links TRBV5-1 with TRBJ1-4; the D gene is possibly TRBD1 (6 bases). This CDR3 has 15 residues. Trimming removed 3 bases at V and 3 bases at J, with 12 bases between. The germline V gene has CDR1 SGHRS and CDR2 YFSETQ. The CDR3 is CASSSSGTSNEKLFF. The CDR3 region has the DNA TGCGCCAGCAGCTCATCCGGGACATCTAATGAAAAACTGTTTTTT.

This chain joins TRBV27 and TRBJ1-6, with TRBD1 identical over 11 bases. The V gene's germline CDR1 is MNHEY and CDR2 SMNVEV (reference sequence). V was clipped by 5 bases and J by 0 bases; unmatched bases: 3. CDR3 length equals 17 residues. CDR3 in DNA: TGTGCCAGCAGTCCCGGGACAGGGGGCTCCTATAATTCACCCCTCCACTTT. It codes for CASSPGTGGSYNSPLHF.

The genes are TRBV28 and TRBJ2-5; D gene ambiguous. Germline CDR1 and CDR2: MDHEN and SYDVKM. The germline V and J ends were trimmed by 6 bases and 9 bases, with 14 bases remaining between them. This CDR3 has 12 residues. The CDR3 DNA reads TGTGCCAGCAGCTTCCCAACTCAAGCCCAGTACTTC. Translated: CASSFPTQAQYF.

This chain joins TRBV7-8 and TRBJ2-5; 8 nucleotides line up with TRBD1. The CDR3 sequence is 18 residues long. The germline V gene has CDR1 SGHVS and CDR2 FQNEAQ. V gave up 6 bases and J gave up 1 base; unmatched junction bases: 16. The CDR3 sequence: CASRDQQGGTVGQETQYF. The CDR3 DNA reads as TGTGCCAGCAGGGATCAACAGGGGGGCACGGTCGGCCAAGAGACCCAGTACTTC. Supplemented by reference TRBV7-8 and TRBJ2-5, the full variable domain reads GAGVSQSPRYKVAKRGQDVALRCDPISGHVSLFWYQQALGQGPEFLTYFQNEAQLDKSGLPSDRFFAERPEGSVSTLKIQRTQQEDSAVYLCASRDQQGGTVGQETQYFGPGTRLLVL.

A note on this clone: The sample holds other DNA sequences that translate to the same CDR3. The chain is built from TRBV27 and TRBJ2-5; tentatively, D is TRBD2 (6 bases). The CDR3 is 14 amino acids. Germline-derived CDR1 and CDR2 are MNHEY and SMNVEV (reference sequence). The V end was cut by 2 bases, the J end by 4 bases, with 11 bases between. In DNA, the CDR3 is TGTGCCAGCAGTTTAAGTTTGGGGGGAGAGACCCAGTACTTC. It specifies CASSLSLGGETQYF.

This clone was recorded only once. V and J are TRBV7-2 and TRBJ1-5; D remains unclear. Trimming cost V 1 base and J 7 bases, with 11 bases left between them. The CDR3 extends over 14 amino acids. From germline, CDR1 is SGHTA and CDR2 FQGNSA. The CDR3 sequence is CASSLGAVLQPQHF. CDR3 nucleotides: TGTGCCAGCAGCTTAGGAGCTGTTTTACAGCCCCAGCATTTT.